This T cell receptor (beta chain) emerged from a study of radiation and T cells in renal cell carcinoma. About this clone: What it binds is unknown.

Study-wide results and limits: In blood, top tumor clones expanded by 2 weeks, shrinking by 4. Baseline intratumoral clonotype presence is unknown without pretreatment biopsies.

Assay: immunoSEQ multiplex PCR; the TCRdb copy retains only in-frame clones and omits some. The table lists 60,000 to 95,000 clones, 75% to 90% of them singletons. Time point of the sample: blood 4 weeks post-SBRT, at nephrectomy. The treatment denotes: 15 Gy SBRT to primary tumor, nephrectomy 4 weeks later. Nephrectomy followed 15 Gy stereotactic body radiation by 4 weeks. Clear cell pathology was present in this patient's renal cell carcinoma. Germline V lookup: CDR1 SGHRS, CDR2 YFSETQ. V was trimmed by 0 bases and J by 5 bases, leaving 18 bases between them. CDR3 length equals 17 residues. This TCR derives from a woman aged 55-69 years with renal cell carcinoma. The sequenced sample was blood, obtained from a patient whose treatment included radiotherapy and nephrectomy. V usage is TRBV5-1 and J usage is TRBJ1-5, with TRBD1 as a possible D gene (5 bases). DNA for the CDR3: TGCGCCAGCAGCTTGGTCAATCCAGGGCCGGTCCATCAGCCCCAGCATTTT. This encodes CASSLVNPGPVHQPQHF.